The 9 T cell receptor beta chains listed next were all sequenced from one sample in a study of T-cell reconstitution after alpha-beta-depleted transplantation in children. TCRbeta library preparation incorporated unique molecular identifiers. Each CDR3 protein gets one entry after TCRdb re-called the PCR reads with MiXCR. The sample holds approximately 400,000 distinct CDR3 sequences; around 9.9% are singletons and the top ten take over 4.5%. The sequenced sample was PBMCs from the stem cell graft donor, obtained from the stem cell graft. The receptors originated from a human donor who donated a stem cell graft to a child with acute myeloid leukemia.

This clonotype has just a few counts. This chain uses TRBV29-1 with TRBJ2-5; D is ambiguous. The V gene's germline CDR1 is SQVTM and CDR2 ANQGSEA. This CDR3 is built from 12 residues. V shed 5 bases and J shed 5 bases, with 12 bases lying between them. CDR3 in amino acids: CSVRPGSETQYF. CDR3 DNA: TGCAGCGTTCGTCCTGGGTCGGAGACCCAGTACTTC.

This clonotype has at least ten counts. V usage is TRBV11-2 and J usage is TRBJ2-6; the D is unclear. Trimming cost V 3 bases and J 4 bases, with 13 bases left between them. Germline CDR1 and CDR2: SGHAT and FQNNGV. The CDR3 totals 16 residues. The CDR3 spells CASSFLLGPGANVLTF. CDR3 nucleotide sequence: TGTGCCAGCAGCTTCCTGCTTGGCCCCGGGGCCAACGTCCTGACTTTC.

The chain combines TRBV7-2 with TRBJ1-3, with D possibly TRBD1 on 5 matching bases. V lost 4 bases and J 0 bases, leaving 16 bases between the germline ends. The germline V gene has CDR1 SGHTA and CDR2 FQGNSA. The CDR3 consists of 17 residues. In DNA form, the CDR3 reads TGTGCCAGCAGCTCCCACAGGAGCTCCCCCTCTGGAAACACCATATATTTT. Protein: CASSSHRSSPSGNTIYF. Looking up the rest from reference TRBV7-2 and TRBJ1-3 gives the full variable domain: GAGVSQSPSNKVTEKGKDVELRCDPISGHTALYWYRQSLGQGLEFLIYFQGNSAPDKSGLPSDRFSAERTGGSVSTLTIQRTQQEDSAVYLCASSSHRSSPSGNTIYFGEGSWLTVV.

V gene TRBV2 combines with J gene TRBJ2-2; D might be TRBD2 (6 bases). This CDR3 contains 14 residues. In germline, CDR1 is SNHLY, CDR2 FYNNEI. V was clipped by 6 bases and J by 4 bases, with 12 bases between them. The CDR3 loop reads CASRTWDFTGELFF. The DNA for the CDR3 is TGTGCCAGCAGGACATGGGACTTCACCGGGGAGCTGTTTTTT.

The rearrangement uses TRBV6-1 and TRBJ2-3; TRBD1 matches at 7 bases. Germline CDR1 MNHNS, CDR2 SASEGT. Germline trimming cut 4 bases from V and 4 bases from J; bases unmatched to any gene: 17. This CDR3 comprises 18 residues. The chain's CDR3 is CASSGPPDRAVTSDTQYF. The CDR3 coding sequence is TGTGCCAGCAGTGGGCCACCCGACAGGGCGGTCACCTCAGATACGCAGTATTTT.

The CDR3 region is CASSQVLGAGYTF. In DNA, the CDR3 is TGTGCCAGCAGCCAAGTTTTGGGGGCTGGCTACACCTTC. V gene TRBV4-2 combines with J gene TRBJ1-2; D might be TRBD1 (6 bases). The CDR3 sequence is 13 residues long. Deletions cut 1 base from V and 7 bases from J, with 10 bases between. CDR1 and CDR2 from the germline V gene are LGHNA and YNFKEQ.

This clonotype has just a few counts. This sequence joins TRBV6-4 and TRBJ1-1; 8 bases agree with TRBD1. There are 13 residues in the CDR3. Germline CDR1 MRHNA, CDR2 SNTAGT. The V and J ends lost 3 bases and 13 bases, in that order; junction bases with no gene match: 10. As DNA, the CDR3 is TGTGCCAGCAGTGATTCACACGGACAGGGTATTTTCTTT. Translation gives CASSDSHGQGIFF.

This clonotype came up a few times. The chain uses TRBV7-3 and TRBJ2-2; 8 nucleotides line up with TRBD1. The CDR3 consists of 18 residues. With 2 bases clipped from V and 7 bases from J, the junction kept 15 bases outside the gene matches. Germline values: CDR1 SGHTA, CDR2 FQGTGA. The CDR3 here is CASSLGRLPGGGGGELFF. The CDR3 bases are TGTGCCAGCAGCTTAGGGAGACTACCAGGGGGCGGCGGCGGGGAGCTGTTTTTT.

V gene TRBV29-1 combines with J gene TRBJ2-2; no reliable D call. In germline, CDR1 is SQVTM, CDR2 ANQGSEA. The CDR3 is 13 residues long. V was cut by 7 bases and J by 3 bases, with 12 bases left in between. The CDR3 bases are TGCAGCGGACAAACAACATACACCGGGGAGCTGTTTTTT. It codes for CSGQTTYTGELFF.